The 24 T cell receptor beta chains given below trace back to one sample, sequenced in a study of CD8+CD57+ T cells in acquired aplastic anemia. Study-wide results and caveats: Patients' CD8+CD57+ cells proved less diverse than their total CD4+ and CD8+ pools, researchers found.

The antigens of these receptors remain unknown. Profiling of TCR beta VDJ combinations and CDR3 sequences used genomic DNA as template. TCRdb fed the reads into MiXCR, producing one record per CDR3 protein. The sample records 16,000 or so distinct CDR3 sequences, roughly two fifths being singletons. The sequenced patients had an expansion of CD8+CD57+ cells seen by flow cytometry. Material: CD8+CD57+ T cells sorted from PBMCs. Subset specified: bead-enriched CD8+CD57+ effector memory T cells from SAA patients. These receptors all come from a human donor with aplastic anemia.

The chain carries TRBV4-1 and TRBJ1-1; perhaps TRBD1 as D (5 bases). This CDR3 comprises 17 residues. Per germline, CDR1 MGHRA and CDR2 YSYEKL. V gave up 2 bases and J gave up 0 bases, with 16 bases separating them. CDR3 nucleotides: TGCGCCAGCAGCCAATTTCCCCCTCTGACAGTGAACACTGAAGCTTTCTTT. It codes for CASSQFPPLTVNTEAFF.

V usage is TRBV30 and J usage is TRBJ1-4, with 7 bases matching TRBD1. Unmatched junction bases numbered 9, after V lost 3 bases and J lost 2 bases. Germline-derived CDR1 and CDR2 are GTSNPN and SVGIG (reference sequence). The CDR3 runs 16 residues. The CDR3 nucleotides read TGTGCCTGGAGCCCGGGACAGAGGATTACTAATGAAAAACTGTTTTTT. Translation: CAWSPGQRITNEKLFF. Together with reference TRBV30 and TRBJ1-4, the CDR3 gives the full variable domain: SQTIHQWPATLVQPVGSPLSLECTVEGTSNPNLYWYRQAAGRGLQLLFYSVGIGQISSEVPQNLSASRPQDRQFILSSKKLLLSDSGFYLCAWSPGQRITNEKLFFGSGTQLSVL.

This clonotype appeared many times. V is TRBV20-1 and J is TRBJ1-2, with a tentative D call TRBD1 (6 bases). This CDR3 spans 15 amino acids. V was pared by 0 bases and J by 3 bases, with 14 bases between. Germline values: CDR1 DFQATT, CDR2 SNEGSKA (reference sequence). In DNA, the CDR3 is TGCAGTGCTAGAGATGACGGGACATGGGACTATGGCTACACCTTC. Its protein is CSARDDGTWDYGYTF.

This clonotype turned up a few times. This chain connects TRBV5-1 to TRBJ1-2; D gene unclear. Germline V CDR1 and CDR2: SGHRS, YFSETQ. This CDR3 region has 14 residues. Trimming took off 0 bases at V and 3 bases at J, with 9 bases between the two ends. The CDR3 here is CASSLGQIDYGYTF. The CDR3 region has the DNA TGCGCCAGCAGCTTGGGCCAGATAGACTATGGCTACACCTTC. The entire variable domain, with the rest obtained from reference TRBV5-1 and TRBJ1-2, is as follows: KAGVTQTPRYLIKTRGQQVTLSCSPISGHRSVSWYQQTPGQGLQFLFEYFSETQRNKGNFPGRFSGRQFSNSRSEMNVSTLELGDSALYLCASSLGQIDYGYTFGSGTRLTVV.

The CDR3 DNA follows: TGTGCCAGCAGCTCAACCGATGATCCACGAAGGTATGGCTACACCTTC. Its protein is CASSSTDDPRRYGYTF. V is TRBV9 and J is TRBJ1-2; D gene ambiguous. V was trimmed by 4 bases and J by 5 bases, leaving 21 bases between them. CDR3 size: 16 residues. The germline CDR1 and CDR2 sequences are SGDLS and YYNGEE.

The CDR3 nucleotides are TGTGCCAGCAGTGACTCCGGGACTAGCGGCACAGATACGCAGTATTTT. This translates into CASSDSGTSGTDTQYF. The chain links TRBV6-4 to TRBJ2-3; 10 bases align to TRBD2. Germline CDR1 is MRHNA and CDR2 is SNTAGT. The CDR3 runs 16 residues. J gave up 1 base and V 0 bases, and 1 base lay outside the gene matches.

The chain uses TRBV14 and TRBJ1-1; maybe TRBD1 (5 bases). Germline lookup yields CDR1 SGHDN and CDR2 FVKESK. V was cut by 3 bases and J by 3 bases, with 8 bases left in between. This CDR3 is 13 amino acids long. The CDR3 DNA reads TGTGCCAGCAGCCACGGGGGGTACACTGAAGCTTTCTTT. Its protein product is CASSHGGYTEAFF.

Many counts were recorded for this clonotype. This sequence joins TRBV5-4 and TRBJ1-1; D gene unclear. Trimming took off 2 bases at V and 3 bases at J, with 8 bases between the two ends. Germline CDR1 SGHNT, CDR2 YYREEE (reference sequence). CDR3 length equals 13 residues. Here the CDR3 DNA reads TGTGCCAGCAGCTTTGGGTCGGACACTGAAGCTTTCTTT. Translated: CASSFGSDTEAFF.

The V gene is TRBV15, the J gene TRBJ2-4, with 7 bases matching TRBD2. The CDR3 has 16 residues. CDR1 and CDR2 from the germline V gene are LNHNV and YYDKDF (reference sequence). Trimming removed 3 bases from V and 6 bases from J; junction bases left unmatched: 11. Here the CDR3 reads CATSSSRSGGGNIQYF. CDR3 DNA sequence: TGTGCCACCAGCAGCTCCAGGTCGGGGGGAGGAAACATTCAGTACTTC.

V gene TRBV11-1 combines with J gene TRBJ1-1, with a possible D match to TRBD1 (5 bases). Germline assignment: CDR1 SGHAT and CDR2 FQDESV (reference sequence). The CDR3 length is 17 residues. V was cut by 5 bases and J by 5 bases, with 24 bases left in between. The DNA of the CDR3 is TGTGCCAGCAGCAACCGGGACGATTCCGTTGTTGGGACTGAAGCTTTCTTT. Translating it yields CASSNRDDSVVGTEAFF.

The V and J genes are TRBV7-2 and TRBJ2-7; D perhaps matches TRBD2 (6 bases). Trimming removed 2 bases at V and 1 base at J, with 9 bases between. The CDR3 consists of 14 residues. In germline, CDR1 is SGHTA, CDR2 FQGNSA. The CDR3 DNA reads as TGTGCCAGCAGCTTAAAGGCGGGGTCCTACGAGCAGTACTTC. Protein: CASSLKAGSYEQYF.

The V gene is TRBV20-1, the J gene TRBJ2-7; 10 bases are shared with TRBD1. Germline values: CDR1 DFQATT, CDR2 SNEGSKA (reference sequence). This CDR3 spans 14 amino acids. V was pared by 7 bases and J by 4 bases, with 10 bases of the junction left unmatched. CDR3 in DNA: TGCAGTGTCCTTAGGACAGGGGGAGGTTACGAGCAGTACTTC. Translation gives CSVLRTGGGYEQYF.

The V call is TRBV15, the J call TRBJ2-7; D might be TRBD2 (5 bases). V was cut by 3 bases and J by 3 bases, with 15 bases left in between. Germline assignment: CDR1 LNHNV and CDR2 YYDKDF (reference sequence). This CDR3 spans 15 amino acids. The DNA of the CDR3 is TGTGCCACCAGCAGCTCCAGGTCGGGGTTCTACGAGCAGTACTTC. It codes for CATSSSRSGFYEQYF.

This clonotype was recorded at least ten times. The J gene is TRBJ2-2, the V gene TRBV19; D is perhaps TRBD1 or TRBD2 (5 bases each). Germline-derived CDR1 and CDR2 are LNHDA and SQIVND (reference sequence). Trimming removed 4 bases from V and 6 bases from J, with 21 bases in between. This CDR3 spans 17 amino acids. The CDR3, as DNA: TGTGCCAGTAGTACCCCAACACCGGCACTAGGGGCCGGGGAGCTGTTTTTT. Translating gives CASSTPTPALGAGELFF.

The chain uses TRBV19 and TRBJ2-1; 13 nucleotides agree with TRBD2. The CDR3 totals 14 residues. After removal of 11 bases from V and 5 bases from J, the junction contained 6 bases not matched to a gene. Germline lookup yields CDR1 LNHDA and CDR2 SQIVND (reference sequence). This CDR3 reads CAAGLAGAHNEQFF. CDR3 nucleotide sequence: TGTGCCGCCGGACTAGCGGGGGCCCACAATGAGCAGTTCTTC.

This clonotype was seen at least ten times. The CDR3, as DNA: TGTGCCAGCAGTCCTGGGACAGCCGGTGAGCAGTTCTTC. Its translation: CASSPGTAGEQFF. This chain joins TRBV28 and TRBJ2-1; 7 nucleotides align to TRBD1. V was clipped by 5 bases and J by 9 bases; unmatched bases: 7. The CDR3 sequence is 13 residues long. CDR1 MDHEN and CDR2 SYDVKM come from the germline V gene.

The CDR3 coding sequence is TGCGCCAGCAGCTTGGGACAGGGTGGCAATGAGCAGTTCTTC. Translation gives CASSLGQGGNEQFF. The chain combines TRBV5-1 with TRBJ2-1; TRBD1 agrees at 7 bases. Germline-derived CDR1 and CDR2 are SGHRS and YFSETQ. V trimming: 0 bases; J trimming: 6 bases; junction bases outside the gene matches: 3. The CDR3 covers 14 residues.

J is TRBJ2-1 and V is TRBV10-2; D is uncertain. The germline CDR1 and CDR2 sequences are WSHSY and SAAADI. Trimming stripped 2 bases from V and 5 bases from J, with 7 bases between. The CDR3 has 13 residues. CDR3 amino acids: CASSEGRNNEQFF. The CDR3 DNA sequence: TGCGCCAGCAGTGAGGGGCGTAACAATGAGCAGTTCTTC.

The sample holds a few counts of this clonotype. The rearrangement joins TRBV29-1 to TRBJ2-1; the match to TRBD1 covers 7 bases. Germline V gives CDR1 SQVTM, CDR2 ANQGSEA. CDR3 length equals 14 residues. V trimming: 0 bases; J trimming: 6 bases; junction bases outside the gene matches: 5. The CDR3 DNA reads TGCAGCGTTGAAGACAACAGGGGCATCAATGAGCAGTTCTTC. It codes for CSVEDNRGINEQFF.

The V call is TRBV7-3, the J call TRBJ2-2; TRBD1 is a possible D gene (6 bases). Trimming removed 1 base from V and 6 bases from J, with 9 bases in between. CDR1 is SGHTA, CDR2 FQGTGA, per germline. The CDR3 contains 14 residues. DNA of the CDR3: TGTGCCAGCAGCTTAATGCCAGGGGCCGGGGAGCTGTTTTTT. It yields the protein CASSLMPGAGELFF.

V gene TRBV28 combines with J gene TRBJ2-7; 7 nucleotides align to TRBD2. The CDR3 sequence is 14 residues long. V was clipped by 1 base and J by 3 bases; unmatched bases: 3. CDR1 and CDR2 (germline): MDHEN, SYDVKM. CDR3 residues: CASSLLRTSYEQYF. DNA of the CDR3: TGTGCCAGCAGTTTATTGCGGACTAGCTACGAGCAGTACTTC.

This clonotype was seen many times. The chain carries TRBV4-1 and TRBJ2-6; 11 nucleotides agree with TRBD2. CDR1 is MGHRA and CDR2 is YSYEKL in the germline V gene. The CDR3 consists of 19 residues. With V trimmed by 2 bases and J by 2 bases, 8 bases remained unmatched. The CDR3 region has the DNA TGCGCCAGCAGCCAATTCATCACTAGCGGGGGAACTGGGGCCAACGTCCTGACTTTC. Translated, it gives CASSQFITSGGTGANVLTF.

There are a few counts of this clonotype. The rearrangement joins TRBV29-1 to TRBJ2-2; D gene uncertain. CDR1 and CDR2 (germline): SQVTM, ANQGSEA. V lost 2 bases to trimming and J lost 11 bases, with 15 bases between them. The CDR3 length is 13 residues. CDR3 coding DNA: TGCAGCGTTGAATCGCCGGCCGGAAACGAGCTGTTTTTT. Protein product: CSVESPAGNELFF.

This clonotype was counted a few times. J is TRBJ2-3 and V is TRBV20-1; D perhaps matches TRBD2 (6 bases). The CDR3 sequence is 17 residues long. V dropped 0 bases and J dropped 6 bases, with 22 bases sitting between them. Germline lookup yields CDR1 DFQATT and CDR2 SNEGSKA (reference sequence). For the CDR3, the DNA is TGCAGTGCTAGAGAGGGCCGGGACTTCCTTAGCGACGATACGCAGTATTTT. It yields the protein CSAREGRDFLSDDTQYF.